This is a list of T cell receptor beta chains from one sample in a study of blood T cell repertoires in COVID-19. Method: immunoSEQ multiplex PCR; TCRdb's copy keeps in-frame clones and lacks some. The table has some 50,000 clones, 87% seen once. The material sequenced was peripheral blood. Receptors originate from a human donor in a cohort sampled during active COVID-19. CDR3s include the opening cysteine and the closing phenylalanine or tryptophan. The D gene is left open where the match is weak. Some rows have no size entry. The others give once, few or many, or a class for an expanded clone.

v_call	clone_size	d_call	j_call	cdr3_nt	cdr3_aa
TRBV30	.	TRBD2	TRBJ2-5	TGTGCCTGGTCAATGGTAGCGGGAGGAAGGGAGACCCAGTACTTC	CAWSMVAGGRETQYF
TRBV14	.	.	TRBJ2-6	TGTGCCAGCAGCCAAGCCGTTTGGGCCTTCTCTGGGGCCAACGTCCTGACTTTC	CASSQAVWAFSGANVLTF
TRBV5-1	.	TRBD1	TRBJ1-1	TGCGCCAGCAGCTTGGAACTTGTGGGACAGGGGGGAGAAGCTTTCTTT	CASSLELVGQGGEAFF
TRBV6-9	once	.	TRBJ1-2	TGTGCCAGCAGGCCCAATCGGTCGGGGGATCCACCCGGCTACACCTTC	CASRPNRSGDPPGYTF
TRBV2	few	.	TRBJ2-2	TGTGCCAGCAGTGGGATTAGCAGGAACACCGGGGAGCTGTTTTTT	CASSGISRNTGELFF
TRBV7-9	.	TRBD2	TRBJ2-4	TGTGCCAGCAGCTTAGGGGGCCTAGCGGGAGCCAAAAACATTCAGTACTTC	CASSLGGLAGAKNIQYF
TRBV7-9	.	TRBD1	TRBJ2-7	TGTGCCAGCAGCTCCTTCGATTCAGGGGGGCAGTACTTC	CASSSFDSGGQYF
TRBV7-8	.	TRBD2	TRBJ2-5	TGTGCCAGCAGCTTAGTAGCGGGGGCGTATGAGACCCAGTACTTC	CASSLVAGAYETQYF
TRBV9	.	TRBD2	TRBJ2-2	TGTGCCAGCAGCGTAGATGGGCTAGCGGGAGTCAACACCGGGGAGCTGTTTTTT	CASSVDGLAGVNTGELFF
TRBV10-3	.	TRBD2	TRBJ2-3	TGTGCCATCAGTGGAGTAGCGGGTTCTAGCACAGATACGCAGTATTTT	CAISGVAGSSTDTQYF
TRBV27	few	.	TRBJ2-5	TGTGCCAGCAGTCGCCGAAGGGGCGAGACCCAGTACTTC	CASSRRRGETQYF
TRBV5-1	.	TRBD1	TRBJ1-5	TGCGCCAGCAGCTTGGGACAGGGTACTCAGCCCCAGCATTTT	CASSLGQGTQPQHF
TRBV5-6	.	TRBD1	TRBJ2-1	TGTGCCAGCAGCCCCGGGACAGACTACAATGAGCAGTTCTTC	CASSPGTDYNEQFF
TRBV10-2	few	.	TRBJ1-2	TGCGCCAGCGCGCCGGGGGGAGGTGATGGCTACACCTTC	CASAPGGGDGYTF
TRBV28	once	TRBD1	TRBJ2-1	TGTGCCAGCAGTTTATATGCAGGGGGCCTCCCGAAGCAGTTCTTC	CASSLYAGGLPKQFF
TRBV6-2/TRBV6-3	.	.	TRBJ1-5	TGTGCCAGCAGTCTACAGGACGGCCCGGTAGTGGCCCAGCATTTT	CASSLQDGPVVAQHF
TRBV19	.	.	TRBJ2-5	TGTGCCAGCAGTCCGGGGGGACACCTAAAGACCCAGTACTTC	CASSPGGHLKTQYF
TRBV3-1/TRBV3-2	.	.	TRBJ2-7	TGTGCCAGCAGCCAAAGCACAGGGTCCTACGAGCAGTACTTC	CASSQSTGSYEQYF
TRBV5-5	.	.	TRBJ2-1	TGTGCCAGCAGCCCGGATGTACAGTACTACAATGAGCAGTTCTTC	CASSPDVQYYNEQFF
TRBV19	.	TRBD1	TRBJ1-5	TGTGCCAGTAGTATTATGGACAGGGAAAATCAGCCCCAGCATTTT	CASSIMDRENQPQHF
TRBV5-5	.	.	TRBJ2-7	TGTGCCAGCAGCTTGGGGCCCGGGGGAACCTACGAGCAGTACTTC	CASSLGPGGTYEQYF
TRBV9	.	.	TRBJ2-1	TGTGCCAGCAGCGTAGCCCCAGGGGCCTACAATGAGCAGTTCTTC	CASSVAPGAYNEQFF
TRBV19	.	.	TRBJ2-5	TGTGCCACCCAAACACAGGGTTCAGAGACCCAGTACTTC	CATQTQGSETQYF
TRBV5-1	.	TRBD2	TRBJ2-1	TGCGCCAGCAGCCCCGGACTAGCGGGATGGGGTTACAATGAGCAGTTCTTC	CASSPGLAGWGYNEQFF
TRBV5-1	.	TRBD1	TRBJ2-1	TGCGCCAGCAGATTTGGTACAGGGGATGGCAATGAGCAGTTCTTC	CASRFGTGDGNEQFF
TRBV11-2	once	.	TRBJ2-5	TGTGCCAGCAGCCCAACTCCTAGCGTTTATTCAGAGACCCAGTACTTC	CASSPTPSVYSETQYF
TRBV28	.	.	TRBJ2-1	TGTGCCAGCATCGCTCCCCGGGGAGGGGGATCGACCAATGAGCAGTTCTTC	CASIAPRGGGSTNEQFF